The rows below give T cell receptor beta chains drawn from one sample of a study of control samples from healthy donors and cancer patients. Data came from immunoSEQ multiplex PCR; TCRdb stores just in-frame clones and leaves some out. The table has roughly 99,000 clones, roughly four fifths seen once. Source material: blood. These receptors were taken from a man aged 55 to 70 in good health. Each CDR3 is given with its conserved first and last residue. Fields, in order: J gene, CDR3 length, clone size, V gene, D gene, CDR3 DNA, CDR3 protein. D genes are given only for firm matches. Not every row has a clone size; where given, it reads once, few, many or a size class.

J: TRBJ2-2
length: 18
size: .
V: TRBV9
D: .
DNA: TGTGCCAGCAGCGTACCTGCGGGGGTCAGGGGAAACACCGGGGAGCTGTTTTTT
CDR3: CASSVPAGVRGNTGELFF

J: TRBJ1-4
length: 15
size: .
V: TRBV5-1
D: .
DNA: TGCGCCAGCAGCTTAAGTATTGGGATAGATGAAAAACTGTTTTTT
CDR3: CASSLSIGIDEKLFF

J: TRBJ1-1
length: 14
size: .
V: TRBV15
D: .
DNA: TGTGCCACCAGCAGAGATCAGGGTTCCACTGAAGCTTTCTTT
CDR3: CATSRDQGSTEAFF

J: TRBJ1-2
length: 12
size: .
V: TRBV6-5
D: .
DNA: TGTGCCAGCAGTCCCGAGGGCTATGGCTACACCTTC
CDR3: CASSPEGYGYTF

J: TRBJ1-2
length: 18
size: .
V: TRBV4-1
D: .
DNA: TGCGCCAGCAGCCAAGGTTTGGTGACAGCCGGGCAAAACTATGGCTACACCTTC
CDR3: CASSQGLVTAGQNYGYTF

J: TRBJ2-1
length: 17
size: .
V: TRBV7-8
D: TRBD2
DNA: TGTGCCAGCAGCTCCCGACTAGCGGGGGGGATTGGCAATGAGCAGTTCTTC
CDR3: CASSSRLAGGIGNEQFF

J: TRBJ2-3
length: 13
size: .
V: TRBV11-2
D: .
DNA: TGTGGGTGCCAGGGTCAATACACAGATACGCAGTATTTT
CDR3: CGCQGQYTDTQYF

J: TRBJ2-1
length: 15
size: .
V: TRBV3-1/TRBV3-2
D: .
DNA: TGTGCCAGCAGCGGATGGGGGATACCTAGAGCTGAGCAGTTCTTC
CDR3: CASSGWGIPRAEQFF

J: TRBJ2-5
length: 16
size: few
V: TRBV14
D: TRBD2
DNA: TGTGCCAGCAGTCGTCTAGCGGGAGGCATGGGGGAGACCCAGTACTTC
CDR3: CASSRLAGGMGETQYF

J: TRBJ1-3
length: 11
size: .
V: TRBV29-1
D: .
DNA: TGCAGCGCCGAAAGCGGGAACACCATATATTTT
CDR3: CSAESGNTIYF

J: TRBJ2-1
length: 14
size: .
V: TRBV10-3
D: .
DNA: TGTGCCATCAGTGTTGCGGGTATCTACAATGAGCAGTTCTTC
CDR3: CAISVAGIYNEQFF

J: TRBJ1-5
length: 14
size: .
V: TRBV18
D: .
DNA: TGTGCCAGCTCACTACAGGGTCGGGATCAGCCCCAGCATTTT
CDR3: CASSLQGRDQPQHF

J: TRBJ1-1
length: 17
size: .
V: TRBV18
D: .
DNA: TGTGCCAGCTCACCGGGTCCGCCAGGGAGGGTGGAAACTGAAGCTTTCTTT
CDR3: CASSPGPPGRVETEAFF

J: TRBJ2-7
length: 14
size: .
V: TRBV3-1/TRBV3-2
D: TRBD2
DNA: TGTGCCAGCAGCCAGTCTAGCGGGAGTTACGAGCAGTACTTC
CDR3: CASSQSSGSYEQYF

J: TRBJ1-5
length: 14
size: .
V: TRBV3-1/TRBV3-2
D: .
DNA: TGTGCCAGCAGCCAAGATCCAAGCAATCAGCCCCAGCATTTT
CDR3: CASSQDPSNQPQHF

J: TRBJ2-5
length: 16
size: .
V: TRBV24-1
D: TRBD1
DNA: TGTGCCACCAGTCACCGGGACAGGGGGCCGGACGAGACCCAGTACTTC
CDR3: CATSHRDRGPDETQYF

J: TRBJ2-6
length: 17
size: .
V: TRBV2
D: TRBD1
DNA: TGTGCCAGCAGTAGACAGGGGGGGAACTCTGGGGCCAACGTCCTGACTTTC
CDR3: CASSRQGGNSGANVLTF

J: TRBJ2-7
length: 13
size: .
V: TRBV30
D: .
DNA: TGTGCCTGGAGTGTACAGGGTATCAACGAGCAGTACTTC
CDR3: CAWSVQGINEQYF

J: TRBJ1-6
length: 12
size: once
V: TRBV15
D: TRBD1
DNA: TGTGCCACCACCGCGGGACAGCCACCCCTCCACTTT
CDR3: CATTAGQPPLHF

J: TRBJ1-4
length: 16
size: .
V: TRBV4-2
D: .
DNA: TGTGCCAGCAGCCAAGATGACGCGGGGGCCAATGAAAAACTGTTTTTT
CDR3: CASSQDDAGANEKLFF

J: TRBJ1-6
length: 19
size: .
V: TRBV7-8
D: TRBD1
DNA: TGTGCCAGCAGCTTAGTAGTCGGATTCGGACAGGGGGGTAGTTCACCCCTCCACTTT
CDR3: CASSLVVGFGQGGSSPLHF

J: TRBJ2-2
length: 15
size: .
V: TRBV5-4
D: .
DNA: TGTGCCAGCAGCTCAGCCGGGGGAGCGGTCGGGGAGCTGTTTTTT
CDR3: CASSSAGGAVGELFF

J: TRBJ2-7
length: 15
size: once
V: TRBV4-2
D: .
DNA: TGTGCCAGCAGCCAGGGGGGGCAGGGGGAGTACGAGCAGTACTTC
CDR3: CASSQGGQGEYEQYF

J: TRBJ1-1
length: 14
size: .
V: TRBV13
D: .
DNA: TGTGCCAGCAGCTTAAGGAGTAGGAACACTGAAGCTTTCTTT
CDR3: CASSLRSRNTEAFF

J: TRBJ2-2
length: 21
size: .
V: TRBV4-1
D: TRBD2
DNA: TGCGCCAGCAGCCAAGATTCAGGACTAGCGGGGGGCGGCCGCGGGGCCGGGGAGCTGTTTTTT
CDR3: CASSQDSGLAGGGRGAGELFF

J: TRBJ1-4
length: 14
size: once
V: TRBV29-1
D: TRBD1
DNA: TGCAGCGCCCTGAAGGGGACAGGGAATGAAAAACTGTTTTTT
CDR3: CSALKGTGNEKLFF

J: TRBJ2-3
length: 14
size: .
V: TRBV7-2
D: .
DNA: TGTGCCAGCAGCTTAGGAGTGGCCGGGGATACGCAGTATTTT
CDR3: CASSLGVAGDTQYF

J: TRBJ2-3
length: 16
size: .
V: TRBV7-9
D: .
DNA: TGTGCCAGCAGCTCTTGGGTTAAGTTACTAACAGATACGCAGTATTTT
CDR3: CASSSWVKLLTDTQYF

J: TRBJ2-7
length: 14
size: .
V: TRBV5-5
D: TRBD1
DNA: TGTGCCAGCAGCTTGCAGGGCAGGGGGCGCGAGCAGTACTTC
CDR3: CASSLQGRGREQYF

J: TRBJ2-6
length: 16
size: few
V: TRBV5-6
D: .
DNA: TGTGCCAGCAGCTTCCTAAAAACCTCTGGGGCCAACGTCCTGACTTTC
CDR3: CASSFLKTSGANVLTF

J: TRBJ1-1
length: 12
size: .
V: TRBV12-5
D: .
DNA: TGTGCTAGTGGCCTGGTGAGGACTGAAGCTTTCTTT
CDR3: CASGLVRTEAFF

J: TRBJ2-1
length: 13
size: .
V: TRBV6-4
D: .
DNA: TGTGCCAGCGCCCCGGACCGCTACAATGAGCAGTTCTTC
CDR3: CASAPDRYNEQFF

J: TRBJ2-7
length: 14
size: once
V: TRBV2
D: TRBD2
DNA: TGTGCCAGCCCACCAGCGGGGGCCCCGGGGGAGCAGTACTTC
CDR3: CASPPAGAPGEQYF

J: TRBJ1-1
length: 15
size: .
V: TRBV9
D: .
DNA: TGTGCCAGCAGCGTAGTTGAGGGCATGAACACTGAAGCTTTCTTT
CDR3: CASSVVEGMNTEAFF

J: TRBJ2-7
length: 13
size: .
V: TRBV27
D: .
DNA: TGTGCCAGCAGTTTAGACACAACCTACGAGCAGTACTTC
CDR3: CASSLDTTYEQYF

J: TRBJ2-7
length: 15
size: .
V: TRBV3-1/TRBV3-2
D: TRBD1
DNA: TGTGCCAGCAGCCAAGGTCCGGACAGGGGATCCGAGCAGTACTTC
CDR3: CASSQGPDRGSEQYF

J: TRBJ1-2
length: 15
size: .
V: TRBV19
D: .
DNA: TGTGCCAGTATCCCCGTCGGGACAAAAGGACTAGGCTACACCTTC
CDR3: CASIPVGTKGLGYTF

J: TRBJ2-3
length: 16
size: .
V: TRBV11-2
D: .
DNA: TGTGCCAGCAGCGTGCAGGACTTAAGGATCACAGATACGCAGTATTTT
CDR3: CASSVQDLRITDTQYF

J: TRBJ2-3
length: 15
size: .
V: TRBV27
D: .
DNA: TGTGCCAGCGACGATAGCGGTCCAGGCACAGATACGCAGTATTTT
CDR3: CASDDSGPGTDTQYF

J: TRBJ1-4
length: 15
size: .
V: TRBV24-1
D: .
DNA: TGTGCCACCAGTGATGGACAGTCCTTTAATGAAAAACTGTTTTTT
CDR3: CATSDGQSFNEKLFF

J: TRBJ1-2
length: 11
size: few
V: TRBV28
D: .
DNA: TGTGCCAGCAGTCTCAAGGGGGAGTACACCTTC
CDR3: CASSLKGEYTF

J: TRBJ2-4
length: 12
size: .
V: TRBV18
D: .
DNA: TGTGCCAGCTCACCACCGGACAGATTTCAGTACTTC
CDR3: CASSPPDRFQYF

J: TRBJ1-5
length: 14
size: .
V: TRBV19
D: .
DNA: TGTGCCAGTAGTGAGGGTGAACCCAATCAGCCCCAGCATTTT
CDR3: CASSEGEPNQPQHF

J: TRBJ2-7
length: 13
size: few
V: TRBV11-2
D: .
DNA: TGTGCCAGCAGCCCCTACCGGACGTACGAGCAGTACTTC
CDR3: CASSPYRTYEQYF

J: TRBJ1-2
length: 18
size: .
V: TRBV18
D: .
DNA: TGTGCCAGCTCAGGTTCCGGGATCCATCGCCCTAATAATGATGGCTACACCTTC
CDR3: CASSGSGIHRPNNDGYTF

J: TRBJ1-5
length: 14
size: .
V: TRBV2
D: TRBD1
DNA: TGTGCCAGCAGTCTGGGACAGGGCAATCAGCCCCAGCATTTT
CDR3: CASSLGQGNQPQHF

J: TRBJ1-5
length: 15
size: .
V: TRBV18
D: .
DNA: TGTGCCAGCTCACCGTCAGGGATGAGCAATCAGCCCCAGCATTTT
CDR3: CASSPSGMSNQPQHF

J: TRBJ2-4
length: 14
size: .
V: TRBV19
D: .
DNA: TGTGCCAGTAGGTCATCCCCGGGGGTTGACATTCAGTACTTC
CDR3: CASRSSPGVDIQYF

J: TRBJ2-3
length: 18
size: .
V: TRBV19
D: .
DNA: TGTGCCAGTAGTGGACTTACAGGGTCAACGCCTAGCACAGATACGCAGTATTTT
CDR3: CASSGLTGSTPSTDTQYF

J: TRBJ1-3
length: 15
size: .
V: TRBV14
D: .
DNA: TGTGCCAGCAGCCAAGATGTAATCACTGGAAACACCATATATTTT
CDR3: CASSQDVITGNTIYF